Presented here are 25 T cell receptor beta chains from one specimen sequenced in a study of type 1 regulatory T cells. The antigens for these receptors are not known. One entry per CDR3 protein, called by TCRdb with MiXCR from the reads. The data hold about 68,000 distinct CDR3 sequences, with 50% to 70% observed a single time. Sequencing was performed on cultured T cells, either the whole culture or a sorted T cell fraction (not recorded which). Subset described: Tr1-enriched cell product generated in vitro against host alloantigens. The receptors shown here come from a human donor in good health.

This rearrangement joins TRBV9 to TRBJ2-3; D call uncertain. The germline V gene has CDR1 SGDLS and CDR2 YYNGEE. The CDR3 spans 14 residues. V was shortened by 5 bases and J by 5 bases, with 15 bases between the two germline ends. CDR3 residues: CASSQSRGKDTQYF. In DNA form, the CDR3 reads TGTGCCAGCAGTCAAAGTCGAGGCAAAGATACGCAGTATTTT.

The V gene is TRBV5-6, the J gene TRBJ1-1, with TRBD1 matching over 9 bases. V lost 4 bases and J lost 3; bases outside the gene matches: 7. CDR3 length: 15 amino acids. The germline V gene has CDR1 SGHDT and CDR2 YYEEEE. The CDR3 DNA sequence: TGTGCCAGCAGCACAGGGACAGGGTTGGACACTGAAGCTTTCTTT. It is translated as CASSTGTGLDTEAFF.

This chain links TRBV24-1 with TRBJ2-5; no clear D. V was clipped by 0 bases and J by 1 base, with 8 bases between them. The length of the CDR3 is 15 residues. CDR1 KGHDR and CDR2 SFDVKD come from the germline V gene. Here the CDR3 reads CATSDLPPTQETQYF. The CDR3 region has the DNA TGTGCCACCAGTGATTTGCCGCCAACCCAAGAGACCCAGTACTTC.

This chain joins TRBV20-1 and TRBJ1-5; the match to TRBD1 covers 8 bases. Germline-derived CDR1 and CDR2 are DFQATT and SNEGSKA (reference sequence). The CDR3 is 15 residues long. After removal of 6 bases from V and 4 bases from J, the junction contained 11 bases not matched to a gene. The CDR3 region is CSANAGQGRNQPQHF. The CDR3 region has the DNA TGCAGTGCAAACGCAGGACAGGGACGAAATCAGCCCCAGCATTTT.

This sequence joins TRBV28 and TRBJ1-1; TRBD1 aligns across 9 bases. The CDR3 has 17 amino acids. The germline V gene has CDR1 MDHEN and CDR2 SYDVKM. V shed 9 bases and J 2 bases; nucleotides not matched to a gene: 16. CDR3 sequence reads: CASRLLLRTGVNTEAFF. As DNA, the CDR3 is TGTGCCAGTCGTTTGCTTCTCCGGACAGGGGTTAACACTGAAGCTTTCTTT.

This clonotype was detected a few times. The CDR3 is CASSPQVRLADFSYNEQFF. The CDR3 bases are TGTGCCAGCAGCCCCCAGGTCCGTCTAGCGGACTTTTCTTACAATGAGCAGTTCTTC. The rearrangement joins TRBV7-2 to TRBJ2-1, with 7 nucleotides matching TRBD2. The CDR3 is 19 residues long. CDR1 SGHTA and CDR2 FQGNSA come from the germline V gene. The ends lost 5 bases at V and 4 bases at J; junction bases unmatched: 20. Full variable domain (outside the CDR3, taken from reference TRBV7-2 and TRBJ2-1): GAGVSQSPSNKVTEKGKDVELRCDPISGHTALYWYRQSLGQGLEFLIYFQGNSAPDKSGLPSDRFSAERTGGSVSTLTIQRTQQEDSAVYLCASSPQVRLADFSYNEQFFGPGTRLTVL.

The chain carries TRBV6-5 and TRBJ1-3; the D is unclear. CDR3 length: 12 amino acids. V was shortened by 6 bases and J by 2 bases, with 5 bases between the two germline ends. In germline, CDR1 is MNHEY, CDR2 SVGAGI. The CDR3 nucleotides are TGTGCCAGCAGGGGCCCTGGAAACACCATATATTTT. It translates to CASRGPGNTIYF.

V and J are TRBV20-1 and TRBJ2-3; 7 bases are shared with TRBD2. The CDR3 is 15 amino acids. Germline V gene lookup returns CDR1 DFQATT and CDR2 SNEGSKA (reference sequence). The V gene end was trimmed by 1 base and the J gene end by 1 base; junction bases not matched to a gene: 5. DNA of the CDR3: TGCAGTGCTAGAGGGCGGGGGACGGGCACAGATACGCAGTATTTT. The encoded protein is CSARGRGTGTDTQYF.

This clonotype was detected once. This chain links TRBV5-1 with TRBJ2-5, with 10 bases lining up with TRBD2. This CDR3 is built from 17 residues. Germline V gene data show CDR1 as SGHRS and CDR2 as YFSETQ. Trimming took 3 bases from V and 2 from J; bases not matched to a gene: 10. The CDR3 DNA sequence: TGCGCCAGCAGCTCCGGGACTAGCGCTCTCCGACAAGAGACCCAGTACTTC. Translation gives CASSSGTSALRQETQYF. Full variable domain (rest looked up from reference TRBV5-1 and TRBJ2-5): KAGVTQTPRYLIKTRGQQVTLSCSPISGHRSVSWYQQTPGQGLQFLFEYFSETQRNKGNFPGRFSGRQFSNSRSEMNVSTLELGDSALYLCASSSGTSALRQETQYFGPGTRLLVL.

The J gene is TRBJ2-5, the V gene TRBV12-3 or TRBV12-4; no firm D call. With 8 bases removed from V and 5 bases from J, the gap between germline ends came to 15 bases. The CDR3 consists of 13 residues. CDR3 nucleotide sequence: TGTGCCAGCGGAAACTGGAATTTGGAGACCCAGTACTTC. This encodes CASGNWNLETQYF.

The rearrangement links TRBV7-2 to TRBJ2-1; 7 bases are shared with TRBD2. Germline CDR1 is SGHTA and CDR2 is FQGNSA. V was clipped by 1 base and J by 7 bases; unmatched bases: 10. CDR3 length equals 16 residues. The CDR3 reads CASSLVRSSGGNEQFF. CDR3 nucleotide sequence: TGTGCCAGCAGCTTAGTGAGATCTAGCGGAGGAAATGAGCAGTTCTTC.

The V and J genes are TRBV7-2 and TRBJ2-3; D possibly matches TRBD1 or TRBD2 (5 bases each). V gave up 0 bases and J gave up 4 bases, with 5 bases separating them. Germline V CDR1 and CDR2: SGHTA, FQGNSA. The CDR3 has 13 residues. CDR3 loop: CASSLAGPDTQYF. The CDR3 DNA reads as TGTGCCAGCAGCTTAGCGGGACCAGATACGCAGTATTTT. The full variable domain, in which reference TRBV7-2 and TRBJ2-3 provide the parts outside the CDR3, is GAGVSQSPSNKVTEKGKDVELRCDPISGHTALYWYRQSLGQGLEFLIYFQGNSAPDKSGLPSDRFSAERTGGSVSTLTIQRTQQEDSAVYLCASSLAGPDTQYFGPGTRLTVL.

The CDR3 nucleotides are TGCAGTGCTATAGCGGGAGCAGGGGATGAGCAGTTCTTC. It is translated as CSAIAGAGDEQFF. The gene calls are TRBV20-1 and TRBJ2-1; TRBD2 agrees at 9 bases. The CDR3 is 13 amino acids. Germline values: CDR1 DFQATT, CDR2 SNEGSKA (reference sequence). The J segment lost 8 bases and the V segment lost 4 bases, leaving 6 bases of the junction unmatched.

The rearrangement uses TRBV9 and TRBJ2-3, with 7 positions matching TRBD2. The CDR3 extends over 15 amino acids. V lost 0 bases to trimming and J lost 4 bases; unmatched junction nucleotides: 5. The V gene's germline CDR1 is SGDLS and CDR2 YYNGEE. The CDR3 sequence is CASSVAAGESDTQYF. The CDR3 coding sequence is TGTGCCAGCAGCGTAGCCGCGGGGGAGTCAGATACGCAGTATTTT.

The rearrangement uses TRBV7-2 and TRBJ2-1; D is uncertain. Trimming took 1 base from V and 10 from J, leaving 8 bases between them. This CDR3 has 12 amino acids. Germline lookup yields CDR1 SGHTA and CDR2 FQGNSA. CDR3 coding DNA: TGTGCCAGCAGCTTAGTTGGCCTAGAGCAGTTCTTC. This encodes CASSLVGLEQFF.

V is TRBV24-1 and J is TRBJ1-4; the D is unclear. Trimming shortened V by 5 bases and J by 0 bases, and 9 bases separated the two germline ends. CDR1 and CDR2 from the germline V gene are KGHDR and SFDVKD. CDR3 size: 15 residues. In DNA, the CDR3 is TGTGCCACCAGTGCGTCGGAGGCAACTAATGAAAAACTGTTTTTT. Translation gives CATSASEATNEKLFF.

This chain uses TRBV7-8 with TRBJ2-2; 10 nucleotides match TRBD2. The germline gives CDR1 SGHVS, CDR2 FQNEAQ. V lost 5 bases to trimming and J lost 6 bases; unmatched junction nucleotides: 6. The CDR3 has 15 residues. CDR3 in DNA: TGTGCCAGCAGCCTCCTAGCGGGAGTTCCCGGGGAGCTGTTTTTT. It yields the protein CASSLLAGVPGELFF.

The gene calls are TRBV7-6 and TRBJ2-7; D may be TRBD2 (6 bases). V lost 5 bases to trimming and J lost 2 bases, with 19 bases between them. Germline lookup yields CDR1 SGHVS and CDR2 FNYEAQ. The CDR3 length is 16 residues. The CDR3 nucleotides read TGTGCCAGCAGCCACGGAGGAGGGGCACCGCCCTACGAGCAGTACTTC. Residues: CASSHGGGAPPYEQYF.

The rearrangement joins TRBV10-2 to TRBJ2-7, with 16 bases matching TRBD2. The CDR3 spans 16 residues. The V and J ends lost 10 bases and 7 bases, in that order; junction bases with no gene match: 13. Per germline, CDR1 WSHSY and CDR2 SAAADI. In DNA form, the CDR3 reads TGCGCCACCTGGATCGGGACTAGCGGGAGGGTGGAGGAGCAGTACTTC. It specifies CATWIGTSGRVEEQYF.

This clonotype was recorded only once. The V call is TRBV14, the J call TRBJ1-1; D not certain. Germline CDR1 SGHDN, CDR2 FVKESK. The CDR3 contains 14 residues. V lost 1 base, J lost 5 bases, and 11 bases lay in between. The CDR3 region is CASSQVSGRTEAFF. The CDR3 DNA reads as TGTGCCAGCAGCCAAGTTAGCGGTAGGACTGAAGCTTTCTTT. The full variable domain, in which reference TRBV14 and TRBJ1-1 provide the parts outside the CDR3, is EAGVTQFPSHSVIEKGQTVTLRCDPISGHDNLYWYRRVMGKEIKFLLHFVKESKQDESGMPNNRFLAERTGGTYSTLKVQPAELEDSGVYFCASSQVSGRTEAFFGQGTRLTVV.

The rearrangement links TRBV6-2 or TRBV6-3 to TRBJ1-1, with unresolved D. The CDR3 runs to 15 residues. CDR1 is MNHEY and CDR2 is SVGEGT in the germline V gene. With 2 bases removed from V and 0 bases from J, the gap between germline ends came to 10 bases. The CDR3 DNA reads TGTGCCAGCAGTTACCCCCAACAGATGAACACTGAAGCTTTCTTT. It encodes CASSYPQQMNTEAFF.

Only a few counts were recorded for this clonotype. This chain uses TRBV6-2 or TRBV6-3 with TRBJ1-2, with TRBD1 identical over 7 bases. CDR1 MNHEY and CDR2 SVGEGT come from the germline V gene. Trimming cost V 5 bases and J 4 bases; bases outside gene matches: 4. This CDR3 has 13 amino acids. CDR3 region: CASSAAGGYGYTF. As DNA, the CDR3 is TGTGCCAGCAGTGCCGCAGGGGGCTATGGCTACACCTTC.

The V call is TRBV24-1, the J call TRBJ2-2; no reliable D call. Germline V lookup: CDR1 KGHDR, CDR2 SFDVKD. The CDR3 contains 17 residues. The ends were cut back, 4 bases at V and 5 bases at J, with 19 bases in the middle. CDR3 in amino acids: CATSDPTGPSTTGELFF. CDR3 coding DNA: TGTGCCACCAGTGACCCAACTGGACCTTCCACGACCGGGGAGCTGTTTTTT.

The chain recombines TRBV24-1 with TRBJ2-1, with D tentatively TRBD1 (5 bases). CDR1 is KGHDR, CDR2 SFDVKD, per germline. V gave up 7 bases and J gave up 3 bases, with 12 bases separating them. The CDR3 length is 14 residues. In DNA, the CDR3 is TGTGCCACCAGCCTGCCAGGGAACTACAATGAGCAGTTCTTC. This gives the protein CATSLPGNYNEQFF.

This clonotype was recorded at least ten times. V and J are TRBV20-1 and TRBJ2-7, with D perhaps TRBD2 (5 bases). Per the germline V gene, CDR1 is DFQATT and CDR2 is SNEGSKA (reference sequence). V dropped 5 bases and J dropped 3 bases, with 14 bases sitting between them. The CDR3 length is 13 residues. The CDR3 bases are TGCAGTGCTGGATCCGGGCGGGTCTACGAGCAGTACTTC. Translated: CSAGSGRVYEQYF.